This T cell receptor beta chain was captured in a study of blood T cell repertoires in COVID-19. Study context: Italy, Spain and the United States were the sources of the convalescent and acute COVID-19 samples. PBMCs, B-cell-depleted T cells, or T cells were the source of the cDNA or gDNA that made up the material.

V was shortened by 3 bases and J by 4 bases, with 12 bases between the two germline ends. Germline CDR1 is SGHAT and CDR2 is FQNNGV. The CDR3 covers 15 residues. Worth noting for this clone: Other nucleotide sequences from this sample produce the same CDR3.

In the authors' workflow: The authors estimated nucleated cell counts from reference gene primer amplification. Clones were read by immunoSEQ multiplex PCR, and TCRdb kept only the in-frame ones, dropping some. For V, J and clone size, that table is used; D and trimming come from the DNA. The data hold 200,000 to 250,000 clones, with around 80% observed a single time. The source is a woman between 70 and 85 years old with acute or convalescent COVID-19. Material: peripheral blood. The chain joins TRBV11-2 to TRBJ2-2, with D perhaps matching TRBD1 (6 bases). For the CDR3, the DNA is TGTGCCAGCAGCTTGGGGGCAGGAGTCACCGGGGAGCTGTTTTTT. The encoded protein is CASSLGAGVTGELFF.